These 25 T cell receptor beta chains originate from one sample sequenced in a study of T cells in Graves' hyperthyroidism and ophthalmopathy. Amplified regions were TCR beta CDR3 sequences from RNA transcripts. HTBI primers were the set used in a first-round RT-PCR of the TCR CDR3. TCRdb processed the multiplex PCR reads anew with MiXCR; each CDR3 protein has one entry. The data contain fewer than 600,000 distinct CDR3 sequences, 11% to 15% of them singletons. Specimen: blood. Receptors were obtained from a woman in her thirties or forties with Graves' hyperthyroidism.

On this clonotype itself: A read error may be the cause here, since a much bigger clone is one base away. This chain joins TRBV3-1 and TRBJ1-4, with TRBD1 as a possible D gene (6 bases). Germline V gene data show CDR1 as LGHDT and CDR2 as YNNKEL (reference sequence). The CDR3 contains 12 residues. The V end lost 1 base, the J end lost 12 bases, and 9 bases lay between the germline ends. DNA for the CDR3: TGTGCCAGCAGCCAAGTTCGGACAGAACTGTTTTTT. Its protein product is CASSQVRTELFF. The variable domain in full, with the rest retrieved from reference TRBV3-1 and TRBJ1-4, is DTAVSQTPKYLVTQMGNDKSIKCEQNLGHDTMYWYKQDSKKFLKIMFSYNNKELIINETVPNRFSPKSPDKAHLNLHINSLELGDSAVYFCASSQVRTELFFGSGTQLSVL.

This clonotype was detected many times. The V and J genes are TRBV6-5 and TRBJ2-7, with 13 bases identical to TRBD2. Germline CDR1 reads MNHEY; CDR2 reads SVGAGI. The CDR3 has 15 residues. V lost 0 bases, J lost 7 bases, and 3 bases stayed unmatched. CDR3 DNA: TGTGCCAGCAGTTACTCAACTAGCGGGAGGGTTGAGCAGTACTTC. Translating gives CASSYSTSGRVEQYF.

The rearrangement uses TRBV6-9 and TRBJ2-7, with 10 bases fitting TRBD1. The germline V gene encodes CDR1 MNHGY and CDR2 SVAAGI. The junction had 15 bases not matched to a gene; V was cut back by 4 bases and J by 9 bases. The CDR3 consists of 16 residues. The CDR3 DNA follows: TGTGCCAGCAGTTCCCAATCCCCGACAGGGGGCAAGGTGCAGTACTTC. It translates to CASSSQSPTGGKVQYF.

The V gene is TRBV7-9, the J gene TRBJ2-7; TRBD1 agrees at 7 bases. V lost 1 base to trimming and J lost 5 bases; unmatched junction nucleotides: 8. The CDR3 is made up of 15 amino acids. CDR1 and CDR2 from the germline V gene are SEHNR and FQNEAQ (reference sequence). CDR3 nucleotide sequence: TGTGCCAGCAGCTTAGTGTTGGACAGGATCCACGAGCAGTACTTC. This gives the protein CASSLVLDRIHEQYF.

This clonotype was seen at least ten times. The chain is built from TRBV6-1 and TRBJ2-7, with D maybe TRBD1 (6 bases). The CDR3 is made up of 14 amino acids. Germline V lookup: CDR1 MNHNS, CDR2 SASEGT. Trimming stripped 5 bases from V and 3 bases from J, with 14 bases between. CDR3 bases: TGTGCCAGCAGTCCTCTAGAAGGGGGCTACGAGCAGTACTTC. It encodes CASSPLEGGYEQYF.

This clonotype was seen many times. The chain recombines TRBV19 with TRBJ1-5, with D tentatively TRBD1 (6 bases). The CDR3 is 15 residues long. Deletions cut 6 bases from V and 3 bases from J, with 15 bases between. Germline V gene sequence: CDR1 LNHDA, CDR2 SQIVND (reference sequence). CDR3 protein: CASSQEQGTNQPQHF. The CDR3 DNA follows: TGTGCCAGTAGCCAGGAACAGGGTACCAATCAGCCCCAGCATTTT.

This chain connects TRBV20-1 to TRBJ1-1; no firm D call. Germline CDR1 DFQATT, CDR2 SNEGSKA (reference sequence). The CDR3 totals 13 residues. V dropped 0 bases and J dropped 8 bases, with 13 bases sitting between them. This CDR3 reads CSAREDSRGEAFF. DNA for the CDR3: TGCAGTGCTAGAGAGGACTCCCGAGGGGAAGCTTTCTTT.

The gene calls are TRBV10-3 and TRBJ2-7; D call uncertain. V lost 3 bases and J lost 3, with 9 bases in between. This CDR3 region has 13 residues. Germline assignment: CDR1 ENHRY and CDR2 SYGVKD. CDR3 residues: CAISEEVSYEQYF. CDR3 nucleotide sequence: TGTGCCATCAGTGAAGAGGTCAGCTACGAGCAGTACTTC.

This clonotype was seen many times. The chain uses TRBV2 and TRBJ2-3, with no clear D. Germline assignment: CDR1 SNHLY and CDR2 FYNNEI. This CDR3 spans 17 amino acids. Trimming pared 5 bases from V and 0 bases from J, leaving 18 bases between. The CDR3 coding sequence is TGTGCCAGCAGTCTTCTTGGGTCGGAATCTAGCACAGATACGCAGTATTTT. It encodes CASSLLGSESSTDTQYF.

This clonotype turned up a few times. The chain joins TRBV7-9 to TRBJ2-7, with D possibly matching TRBD2 (6 bases). Trimming shortened V by 2 bases and J by 3 bases, and 17 bases separated the two germline ends. The CDR3 covers 16 residues. Germline V gene lookup returns CDR1 SEHNR and CDR2 FQNEAQ (reference sequence). The CDR3 protein is CASSLFSRELGYEQYF. CDR3 coding DNA: TGTGCCAGCAGCTTATTCTCACGGGAGCTTGGCTACGAGCAGTACTTC.

The chain combines TRBV27 with TRBJ1-6; 9 bases are shared with TRBD1. The germline CDR1 and CDR2 sequences are MNHEY and SMNVEV (reference sequence). This CDR3 has 14 amino acids. V trimming: 8 bases; J trimming: 10 bases; junction bases outside the gene matches: 9. CDR3 in amino acids: CASCPGQGRSPLHF. The CDR3 DNA follows: TGTGCCAGCTGCCCGGGACAGGGTCGATCACCCCTCCACTTT.

On this clonotype: This may arise from a read error, as a much more abundant clone is one base away. V usage is TRBV30 and J usage is TRBJ1-1; TRBD1 is a possible D gene (5 bases). This CDR3 has 13 residues. Germline values: CDR1 GTSNPN, CDR2 SVGIG (reference sequence). The CDR3 region has the DNA TGTGCCTGGAGTAGGGGATCCATCACTAAAGCTTTCTTT. Its translation: CAWSRGSITKAFF.

Worth noting for this clonotype: A read error may be the cause here, since a much bigger clone is one base away. V usage is TRBV6-2 or TRBV6-3 and J usage is TRBJ1-6; TRBD1 is a possible D gene (5 bases). Germline V lookup: CDR1 MNHEY, CDR2 SVGEGT. The CDR3 has 15 residues. The V and J ends lost 4 bases and 5 bases respectively, with 12 bases between them. CDR3 loop: CASSSRGQNNSPLHF. For the CDR3, the DNA is TGTGCCAGCAGTTCAAGGGGCCAAAATAATTCACCCCTCCACTTT.

This clonotype was seen repeatedly, ten times or more. The chain uses TRBV11-2 and TRBJ1-1, with D perhaps matching TRBD1 (5 bases). The CDR3 covers 12 residues. V lost 5 bases to trimming and J lost 7 bases, with 11 bases between them. In germline, CDR1 is SGHAT, CDR2 FQNNGV. The CDR3 sequence: CASSPGLIEAFF. The CDR3 DNA is TGTGCCAGCAGCCCAGGGTTGATTGAAGCTTTCTTT.

This clonotype showed up many times. The V call is TRBV28, the J call TRBJ2-7; 7 bases fit TRBD2. The junction had 12 bases not matched to a gene; V was cut back by 5 bases and J by 2 bases. The CDR3 sequence is 16 residues long. Germline CDR1 is MDHEN and CDR2 is SYDVKM. Here the CDR3 reads CASSIPGLPNTYEQYF. CDR3 coding DNA: TGTGCCAGCAGTATACCGGGACTACCGAATACCTACGAGCAGTACTTC.

In its sample, this clonotype was seen many times. The chain links TRBV5-6 to TRBJ2-1; perhaps TRBD1 as D (5 bases). The V gene's germline CDR1 is SGHDT and CDR2 YYEEEE. This CDR3 contains 17 residues. Trimming took off 0 bases at V and 0 bases at J, with 13 bases between the two ends. The CDR3 loop is CASSLVIGQGSYNEQFF. CDR3 nucleotide sequence: TGTGCCAGCAGCTTGGTAATTGGGCAGGGCTCCTACAATGAGCAGTTCTTC.

The V call is TRBV20-1, the J call TRBJ1-2, with a tentative D call TRBD1 (5 bases). This CDR3 comprises 12 residues. Germline values: CDR1 DFQATT, CDR2 SNEGSKA (reference sequence). Trimming took 7 bases from V and 6 from J, leaving 15 bases between them. Here the CDR3 DNA reads TGCAGTGTCCAGGGCTCCTGGGATGGCTACACCTTC. As protein: CSVQGSWDGYTF.

In its sample, this clonotype was seen many times. The rearrangement joins TRBV30 to TRBJ2-2, with D unclear. The CDR3 is 12 amino acids. Germline-derived CDR1 and CDR2 are GTSNPN and SVGIG (reference sequence). Trimming stripped 0 bases from V and 7 bases from J, with 6 bases between. DNA for the CDR3: TGTGCCTGGAGTGTATCAAACGGGGAGCTGTTTTTT. This translates into CAWSVSNGELFF.

The chain couples TRBV12-3 or TRBV12-4 to TRBJ1-5; TRBD1 might be the D (5 bases). This CDR3 region has 14 residues. V gave up 1 base and J gave up 4 bases, with 8 bases separating them. The CDR3 nucleotides read TGTGCCAGCAGTTTAGTCGGGGCGAATCAGCCCCAGCATTTT. Protein product: CASSLVGANQPQHF.

The chain recombines TRBV7-9 with TRBJ2-5, with D unresolved. Germline CDR1 is SEHNR and CDR2 is FQNEAQ (reference sequence). The CDR3 contains 16 residues. The V end lost 5 bases, the J end lost 3 bases, and 19 bases lay between the germline ends. The CDR3 DNA reads as TGTGCCAGCAGCCCCAAGATGTTAGGAGTGGAAGAGACCCAGTACTTC. Translating it yields CASSPKMLGVEETQYF.

The table lists this clonotype with many counts. The rearrangement joins TRBV6-2 or TRBV6-3 to TRBJ2-1; weak D call: TRBD2 (6 bases). The CDR3 is made up of 15 amino acids. Trimming left V 4 bases short and J 3 bases short, with 13 bases between. Germline-derived CDR1 and CDR2 are MNHEY and SVGEGT. This CDR3 reads CASSSGERFYNEQFF. The CDR3 DNA is TGTGCCAGCAGTTCGGGGGAGCGATTCTACAATGAGCAGTTCTTC.

This clonotype has at least ten counts. The chain uses TRBV30 and TRBJ2-3; D call uncertain. V gave up 3 bases and J gave up 5 bases, with 12 bases separating them. This CDR3 has 13 amino acids. Germline values: CDR1 GTSNPN, CDR2 SVGIG (reference sequence). In DNA, the CDR3 is TGTGCCTGGAGGGAAACCAAGAAAGATACGCAGTATTTT. Translation: CAWRETKKDTQYF.

This clonotype was counted ten times or more. This chain links TRBV7-2 with TRBJ2-2; no reliable D call. Trimming left V 1 base short and J 9 bases short, with 12 bases between. The CDR3 is 14 residues long. Germline V gene lookup returns CDR1 SGHTA and CDR2 FQGNSA. CDR3 nucleotides: TGTGCCAGCAGCTTAGGGCTCAGCGAGAGGGAGCTGTTTTTT. Translation gives CASSLGLSERELFF.

This clonotype was seen ten or more times. The chain has TRBV5-1 and TRBJ1-2; no firm D call. The ends were cut back, 4 bases at V and 2 bases at J, with 12 bases in the middle. Germline loops: CDR1 SGHRS, CDR2 YFSETQ. The CDR3 is made up of 14 amino acids. Here the CDR3 reads CASSPQQQNYGYTF. For the CDR3, the DNA is TGCGCCAGCAGCCCCCAACAACAGAACTATGGCTACACCTTC.

At least ten counts were recorded for this clonotype. The chain is built from TRBV12-3 or TRBV12-4 and TRBJ1-6, with 7 nucleotides matching TRBD1. The CDR3 is 14 amino acids. Trimming took 3 bases from V and 10 from J; bases not matched to a gene: 6. The CDR3 sequence is CASSFERGLSPLHF. CDR3 sequence (DNA): TGTGCCAGCAGTTTTGAAAGGGGGCTCTCACCCCTCCACTTT.